Presented here are 28 T cell receptor beta chains from one specimen sequenced in a study of PD-1 blockade in classical Hodgkin lymphoma. Produced via immunoSEQ multiplex PCR; TCRdb's table is partial and in-frame only. Here the sample spans some 84,000 clones, approximately 91% being singletons. Every patient experienced relapse after autologous stem cell transplantation, and brentuximab vedotin exposure varied. The sequencing used peripheral blood mononuclear cells (PBMCs), collected before the second cycle of nivolumab. These receptors all stem from a human donor with classical Hodgkin lymphoma.

The gene calls are TRBV7-9 and TRBJ2-5; D could derive from TRBD1 or TRBD2 (6 bases each). CDR3 size: 17 residues. With 5 bases removed from V and 4 bases from J, the gap between germline ends came to 23 bases. Germline V gene data show CDR1 as SEHNR and CDR2 as FQNEAQ (reference sequence). The CDR3 protein is CASSQKTGTRGGETQYF. The CDR3 DNA reads TGTGCCAGCAGCCAAAAGACCGGGACAAGGGGAGGAGAGACCCAGTACTTC.

The CDR3 reads CASSSTVFRQGVGEQYF. The CDR3 region has the DNA TGTGCCAGCAGCTCTACCGTCTTTAGGCAGGGGGTGGGAGAGCAGTACTTC. The chain links TRBV11-2 to TRBJ2-7; 7 nucleotides match TRBD1. The CDR3 covers 17 residues. V trimming: 4 bases; J trimming: 7 bases; junction bases outside the gene matches: 19. Germline V gene lookup returns CDR1 SGHAT and CDR2 FQNNGV.

V and J are TRBV27 and TRBJ1-2; 7 nucleotides match TRBD1. The ends lost 3 bases at V and 4 bases at J; junction bases unmatched: 5. This CDR3 contains 14 residues. CDR1 is MNHEY, CDR2 SMNVEV, per germline (reference sequence). The CDR3 region is CASSFRGFSYGYTF. The CDR3 coding sequence is TGTGCCAGCAGTTTCAGGGGGTTTAGCTATGGCTACACCTTC.

This CDR3 reads CASSPIGKLAELEQYF. The CDR3 nucleotides are TGTGCCAGCAGCCCAATAGGAAAACTAGCGGAGCTCGAGCAGTACTTC. The chain combines TRBV14 with TRBJ2-7; TRBD2 matches at 8 bases. The CDR3 covers 16 residues. With 4 bases clipped from V and 6 bases from J, the junction kept 14 bases outside the gene matches. CDR1 is SGHDN, CDR2 FVKESK, per germline.

The rearrangement joins TRBV28 to TRBJ1-2; possible D gene TRBD1, 5 bases. The CDR3 has 11 residues. The V and J ends lost 6 bases and 9 bases respectively, with 11 bases between them. In germline, CDR1 is MDHEN, CDR2 SYDVKM. CDR3 in DNA: TGTGCCAGCAGAGCTCGACAGCGCTACACCTTC. As protein: CASRARQRYTF.

The V gene is TRBV11-2, the J gene TRBJ1-4; TRBD1 matches 9 bases. Germline lookup yields CDR1 SGHAT and CDR2 FQNNGV. This CDR3 spans 12 amino acids. With V trimmed by 1 base and J by 13 bases, 1 base remained unmatched. The CDR3 reads CASSLGTGVLFF. The DNA for the CDR3 is TGTGCCAGCAGCTTAGGGACAGGGGTACTGTTTTTT.

The rearrangement links TRBV6-5 to TRBJ1-5; D call uncertain. Trimming cost V 2 bases and J 3 bases, with 5 bases left between them. CDR1 is MNHEY and CDR2 is SVGAGI in the germline V gene. The CDR3 is 13 amino acids. The CDR3 bases are TGTGCCAGCAGTTACGGGGACAATCAGCCCCAGCATTTT. This codes for CASSYGDNQPQHF.

The rearrangement joins TRBV10-3 to TRBJ2-2, with D unresolved. The germline V and J ends were trimmed by 0 bases and 5 bases, with 10 bases remaining between them. The CDR3 extends over 15 amino acids. Germline V gives CDR1 ENHRY, CDR2 SYGVKD. DNA of the CDR3: TGTGCCATCAGTGAGTCAAGGGTTGTTACCGGGGAGCTGTTTTTT. Translation gives CAISESRVVTGELFF.

The V call is TRBV13, the J call TRBJ2-3; TRBD1 or TRBD2 may be the D gene (6 bases each). From germline, CDR1 is PRHDT and CDR2 FYEKMQ (reference sequence). This CDR3 contains 12 residues. V was trimmed by 11 bases and J by 4 bases, leaving 13 bases between them. CDR3 loop: CASEGGADTQYF. The DNA for the CDR3 is TGTGCCTCCGAGGGGGGCGCAGATACGCAGTATTTT.

The rearrangement links TRBV5-1 to TRBJ2-1; TRBD2 matches at 13 bases. The CDR3 loop spans 15 amino acids. Germline lookup yields CDR1 SGHRS and CDR2 YFSETQ. The trim removed 3 bases at V and 13 bases at J, leaving 10 bases unmatched. CDR3 coding DNA: TGCGCCAGCAGCTCACTAGCGGGAGGGCCTTGGTTTCAGTTCTTC. Translated: CASSSLAGGPWFQFF. The entire variable domain, with the rest obtained from reference TRBV5-1 and TRBJ2-1, is as follows: KAGVTQTPRYLIKTRGQQVTLSCSPISGHRSVSWYQQTPGQGLQFLFEYFSETQRNKGNFPGRFSGRQFSNSRSEMNVSTLELGDSALYLCASSSLAGGPWFQFFGPGTRLTVL.

The rearrangement joins TRBV11-2 to TRBJ1-4; weak D call: TRBD1 (5 bases). The CDR3 totals 15 residues. The V gene lost 3 bases and the J gene lost 3 bases, with 11 bases spanning the gap. Germline-derived CDR1 and CDR2 are SGHAT and FQNNGV. The CDR3 sequence is CASSFIGVANEKLFF. The CDR3 DNA sequence: TGTGCCAGCAGCTTCATAGGGGTGGCTAATGAAAAACTGTTTTTT. The full variable domain, rest sourced from reference TRBV11-2 and TRBJ1-4, is EAGVAQSPRYKIIEKRQSVAFWCNPISGHATLYWYQQILGQGPKLLIQFQNNGVVDDSQLPKDRFSAERLKGVDSTLKIQPAKLEDSAVYLCASSFIGVANEKLFFGSGTQLSVL.

V and J are TRBV11-3 and TRBJ2-5, with 9 bases matching TRBD1. Germline CDR1 is SGHNT and CDR2 is YENEEA. The CDR3 runs to 15 residues. Trimming cost V 3 bases and J 2 bases; bases outside gene matches: 4. CDR3 sequence: CASSFGTGRQETQYF. The CDR3 DNA is TGTGCCAGCAGCTTCGGGACAGGGCGGCAAGAGACCCAGTACTTC.

This clone was recorded once. This chain uses TRBV13 with TRBJ2-2; 7 nucleotides align to TRBD1. Germline CDR1 reads PRHDT; CDR2 reads FYEKMQ (reference sequence). V trimming: 2 bases; J trimming: 5 bases; junction bases outside the gene matches: 8. There are 16 residues in the CDR3. The CDR3 DNA sequence: TGTGCCAGCAGCTTACAGGGGGTAATGGTGACCGGGGAGCTGTTTTTT. This sequence encodes CASSLQGVMVTGELFF.

The chain carries TRBV30 and TRBJ1-5; D gene ambiguous. The V end was cut by 2 bases, the J end by 3 bases, with 8 bases between. Per the germline V gene, CDR1 is GTSNPN and CDR2 is SVGIG (reference sequence). The CDR3 contains 13 residues. The CDR3 sequence: CAWSPANNQPQHF. CDR3 DNA: TGTGCCTGGAGTCCGGCAAACAATCAGCCCCAGCATTTT.

The chain recombines TRBV2 with TRBJ2-5; D unclear. CDR3 length equals 10 residues. The germline CDR1 and CDR2 sequences are SNHLY and FYNNEI. Between the trimmed V and J ends, which lost 6 bases and 7 bases, there was a span of 6 bases. This CDR3 is CASRGGTQYF. In nucleotides, the CDR3 is TGTGCCAGCAGGGGTGGGACCCAGTACTTC.

The chain recombines TRBV7-3 with TRBJ2-5, with no clear D. There are 13 residues in the CDR3. Trimming took 4 bases from V and 1 from J, leaving 7 bases between them. Per the germline V gene, CDR1 is SGHTA and CDR2 is FQGTGA. CDR3 in amino acids: CASSSDFQETQYF. The CDR3 DNA sequence: TGTGCCAGCAGCTCGGATTTCCAAGAGACCCAGTACTTC.

CDR3 sequence reads: CASSRLQGGIYEQYF. The DNA of the CDR3 is TGTGCCAGCAGCCGACTACAGGGGGGGATTTACGAGCAGTACTTC. The chain has TRBV7-9 and TRBJ2-7; D perhaps matches TRBD1 (8 bases). In germline, CDR1 is SEHNR, CDR2 FQNEAQ (reference sequence). The CDR3 loop spans 15 amino acids. Trimming removed 5 bases from V and 4 bases from J, with 18 bases in between.

The V call is TRBV6-1, the J call TRBJ2-7, with TRBD2 matching over 12 bases. This CDR3 contains 17 residues. Trimming removed 0 bases from V and 5 bases from J; junction bases left unmatched: 8. The V gene's germline CDR1 is MNHNS and CDR2 SASEGT. CDR3 in DNA: TGTGCCAGCAGTGAAGCGCTTCCCACTAGCGGGAGGAACGAGCAGTACTTC. It specifies CASSEALPTSGRNEQYF.

The J gene is TRBJ2-7, the V gene TRBV10-3; 9 bases are shared with TRBD1. The CDR3 runs to 15 residues. Per germline, CDR1 ENHRY and CDR2 SYGVKD. V shed 2 bases, J shed 2 bases, and the junction held 4 bases outside the gene matches. CDR3 sequence (DNA): TGTGCCATCAGTGAGCCGGGACAGGGTGCCTACGAGCAGTACTTC. It is translated as CAISEPGQGAYEQYF.

This clone came up once. The gene calls are TRBV5-4 and TRBJ2-3, with 13 bases matching TRBD2. This CDR3 is built from 18 residues. The germline V gene encodes CDR1 SGHNT and CDR2 YYREEE (reference sequence). V shed 2 bases and J 0 bases; nucleotides not matched to a gene: 6. CDR3 nucleotide sequence: TGTGCCAGCAGCTTAGGACTAGCGGGAGAAACAAGCACAGATACGCAGTATTTT. Translating it yields CASSLGLAGETSTDTQYF.

The chain joins TRBV9 to TRBJ1-2, with a weak D call TRBD1 (6 bases). V was cut by 2 bases and J by 6 bases, with 17 bases left in between. Germline V lookup: CDR1 SGDLS, CDR2 YYNGEE. This CDR3 contains 15 residues. The DNA of the CDR3 is TGTGCCAGCAGCGTCACAGGGATTGGCGTTGATGGCTACACCTTC. Protein: CASSVTGIGVDGYTF.

The gene calls are TRBV11-2 and TRBJ2-7, with 10 bases fitting TRBD2. The V segment lost 5 bases and the J segment 7 bases; nucleotides outside the gene matches: 8. The germline V gene encodes CDR1 SGHAT and CDR2 FQNNGV. The CDR3 has 14 residues. CDR3 in amino acids: CASSRLSGRGEQYF. DNA of the CDR3: TGTGCCAGCAGCAGATTGAGCGGGAGGGGGGAGCAGTACTTC.

This chain uses TRBV30 with TRBJ2-2; TRBD1 matches 12 bases. The CDR3 runs 15 residues. Germline assignment: CDR1 GTSNPN and CDR2 SVGIG (reference sequence). Trimming cost V 1 base and J 7 bases; bases outside gene matches: 4. CDR3: CAWSGGQGAVGELFF. CDR3 sequence (DNA): TGTGCCTGGAGTGGGGGACAGGGGGCGGTCGGGGAGCTGTTTTTT.

Points on this clone: Mismatch with germline at one junction end may stem from a read error. The J gene is TRBJ2-3, the V gene TRBV13; 11 bases fit TRBD2. Germline CDR1 reads PRHDT; CDR2 reads FYEKMQ (reference sequence). The CDR3 is 20 residues long. CDR3 DNA sequence: TGTGCCAGCAGTTTAGGGGGACTAGCGGCAGATCGCAAGAGCACAGATACGCAGTATTTT. Encoded protein: CASSLGGLAADRKSTDTQYF.

This clone has only one observation. V usage is TRBV7-6 and J usage is TRBJ2-7; 9 bases agree with TRBD1. The CDR3 runs 17 residues. The junction had 13 bases not matched to a gene; V was cut back by 4 bases and J by 3 bases. Germline CDR1 SGHVS, CDR2 FNYEAQ. The CDR3 DNA follows: TGTGCCAGCAGCTGGGGACCTCCGGGACAGGGCAACTACGAGCAGTACTTC. Amino acid sequence: CASSWGPPGQGNYEQYF.

This rearrangement joins TRBV30 to TRBJ2-5, with no clear D. This CDR3 has 12 residues. CDR1 GTSNPN and CDR2 SVGIG come from the germline V gene (reference sequence). V shed 2 bases and J shed 5 bases, with 9 bases lying between them. For the CDR3, the DNA is TGTGCCTGGAGTACTGGTTGGGAGACCCAGTACTTC. The encoded protein is CAWSTGWETQYF. The full variable domain, its missing parts supplied by reference TRBV30 and TRBJ2-5, is SQTIHQWPATLVQPVGSPLSLECTVEGTSNPNLYWYRQAAGRGLQLLFYSVGIGQISSEVPQNLSASRPQDRQFILSSKKLLLSDSGFYLCAWSTGWETQYFGPGTRLLVL.

For the CDR3, the DNA is TGTGCCAGCAGTTTATGGCAGGGTGGCGGGGCCAACGTCCTGACTTTC. As protein: CASSLWQGGGANVLTF. This chain connects TRBV27 to TRBJ2-6, with D perhaps matching TRBD1 (5 bases). Trimming stripped 1 base from V and 4 bases from J, with 11 bases between. From germline, CDR1 is MNHEY and CDR2 SMNVEV (reference sequence). The CDR3 consists of 16 residues.

The count of this clone is one. V gene TRBV19 combines with J gene TRBJ2-7, with 8 bases lining up with TRBD1. CDR3 length: 13 amino acids. J was trimmed by 3 bases and V by 8 bases; bases with no gene match: 6. Germline CDR1 and CDR2: LNHDA and SQIVND (reference sequence). The CDR3 coding sequence is TGTGCCAGTGCCGACAGGGGCCGCTACGAGCAGTACTTC. Translating gives CASADRGRYEQYF.